One T cell receptor beta chain is described in this entry. Its antigen remains unidentified. The sample originates from a study of persistence of HIV-infected CD4 T cells. Germline V gene data show CDR1 as KGHSH and CDR2 as LQKENI. Losses at the gene ends were 6 bases for V and 1 base for J; bases not matched to a gene: 8. This CDR3 is built from 15 residues. The libraries were made with immunoSEQ version 4 in survey mode. Method: immunoSEQ multiplex PCR; TCRdb's copy keeps in-frame clones and lacks some. The sample includes tens of thousands of clones, about 87% of them seen just once. Anti-CD3/anti-CD28 beads served as a nonspecific positive control stimulus. Sorting selected CD4+ T cells upregulating both CD40 ligand and CD69. Stimulated PBMCs had first been depleted of CD8+ T cells.

V is TRBV18 and J is TRBJ1-2; the match to TRBD1 covers 7 bases. The clonotype comes from an adult woman with HIV who was CMV-seropositive. The material sequenced was CD4+ T cells sorted from PBMCs after roughly 18-hour stimulation, taken from a patient who received antiretroviral therapy. The CDR3 coding sequence is TGTGCCAGCTCTCCGGTGGGACAGAATAACTATGGCTACACCTTC. Protein product: CASSPVGQNNYGYTF.